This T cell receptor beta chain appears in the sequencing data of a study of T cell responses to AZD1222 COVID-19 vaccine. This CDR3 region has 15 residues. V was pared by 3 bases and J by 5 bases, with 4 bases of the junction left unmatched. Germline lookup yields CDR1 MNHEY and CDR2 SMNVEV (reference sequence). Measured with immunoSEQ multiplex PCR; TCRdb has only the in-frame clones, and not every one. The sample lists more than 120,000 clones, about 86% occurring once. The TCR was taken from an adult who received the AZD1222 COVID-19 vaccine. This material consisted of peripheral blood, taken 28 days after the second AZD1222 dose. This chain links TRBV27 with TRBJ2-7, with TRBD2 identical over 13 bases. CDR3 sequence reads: CASSLGLAGSHEQYF. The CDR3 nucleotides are TGTGCCAGCAGTTTGGGACTAGCGGGATCCCACGAGCAGTACTTC.